These T cell receptor beta chains were read from a single sample in a study of shared clonotypes between healthy human individuals. Sequenced by immunoSEQ multiplex PCR; TCRdb stores in-frame clones only, minus some. Of around 690,000 clones listed, 90% are singletons. Sequences were obtained from memory CD8+ T cells from PBMCs. These receptors came from a man younger than 35 in good health. Some clones in this sample may be carry-over from other donors' samples. CDR3s leave out the opening cysteine and the closing phenylalanine or tryptophan. Fields, in order: V gene, J gene, CDR3 protein.

TRBV9	TRBJ2-1	ASSVFFANNEQF
TRBV15	TRBJ2-1	ATSSYSYNEQF
TRBV7-9	TRBJ2-3	ASIPGPSLRTDTQY
TRBV19	-	ASSIGYRGQETQY
TRBV28	TRBJ2-1	ASSPRDALREQF
TRBV7-9	TRBJ2-1	ASSLWVNEQF
TRBV19	TRBJ1-2	ASSTLPDRWRKEALWGYT
TRBV28	TRBJ2-7	ASSLSHYEQY
TRBV28	TRBJ1-1	ASSFYQLRAEAF
TRBV14	TRBJ2-2	ASSQYRNTGELF
TRBV7-9	TRBJ2-1	ASEIGPRQF
TRBV7-9	TRBJ2-4	ATSDSLAKNIQY
TRBV19	TRBJ2-7	ASSMFGAAYEQY
TRBV27	TRBJ2-1	GTSGSYNEQF
TRBV5-1	TRBJ1-2	ASSLKGAQLDYGYT
TRBV7-9	TRBJ2-7	ASSQIYEQY
TRBV13	TRBJ2-7	ASSATREQY